A single sample gave rise to the 23 T cell receptor beta chains below, sequenced in a study of radiotherapy plus CTLA-4 blockade in lung cancer. Generated by immunoSEQ multiplex PCR, the TCRdb table keeps only in-frame clones and is missing some. Here the sample spans about 31,000 clones, approximately 80% being singletons. This material consisted of peripheral blood, taken from a patient treated with radiotherapy plus ipilimumab. The receptors were sampled from a human donor with non-small cell lung cancer who had stable disease on radiotherapy plus ipilimumab.

The J gene is TRBJ1-2, the V gene TRBV6-5; 9 bases line up with TRBD1. The CDR3 extends over 16 amino acids. Germline V gene sequence: CDR1 MNHEY, CDR2 SVGAGI. The ends lost 0 bases at V and 7 bases at J; junction bases unmatched: 9. CDR3 residues: CASSYSQGQGSTGYTF. The DNA for the CDR3 is TGTGCCAGCAGTTACTCCCAGGGACAGGGATCAACTGGCTACACCTTC.

The chain couples TRBV9 to TRBJ1-1; perhaps TRBD1 as D (6 bases). Germline V CDR1 and CDR2: SGDLS, YYNGEE. The CDR3 runs to 16 residues. Between the trimmed V and J ends, which lost 3 bases and 1 base, there was a span of 16 bases. The chain's CDR3 is CASSEGGLVGNTEAFF. DNA for the CDR3: TGTGCCAGCAGCGAGGGGGGATTGGTGGGGAACACTGAAGCTTTCTTT.

This chain connects TRBV6-5 to TRBJ2-3, with a weak D call TRBD2 (5 bases). Germline loops: CDR1 MNHEY, CDR2 SVGAGI. This CDR3 is 16 amino acids long. Trimming left V 1 base short and J 1 base short, with 12 bases between. For the CDR3, the DNA is TGTGCCAGCAGTTACTTCGGGGTGTCTGGCACAGATACGCAGTATTTT. This encodes CASSYFGVSGTDTQYF.

The genes are TRBV7-4 and TRBJ1-2; no definite D call. With 6 bases removed from V and 7 bases from J, the gap between germline ends came to 9 bases. Germline loops: CDR1 SGHVT, CDR2 SQSDAQ. CDR3 length equals 11 residues. CDR3 DNA: TGTGCCAGCAGTCCCCTTGGTGGCTACACCTTC. Amino acid sequence: CASSPLGGYTF.

The chain couples TRBV29-1 to TRBJ1-1, with no clear D. CDR1 SQVTM and CDR2 ANQGSEA come from the germline V gene. Trimming took 7 bases from V and 3 from J, leaving 6 bases between them. The CDR3 extends over 10 amino acids. CDR3 amino acids: CSAGHTEAFF. In nucleotides, the CDR3 is TGCAGCGCCGGACACACTGAAGCTTTCTTT.

The chain carries TRBV7-9 and TRBJ2-3; the match to TRBD2 covers 8 bases. Looked up from germline, CDR1 is SEHNR and CDR2 is FQNEAQ (reference sequence). The CDR3 covers 14 residues. V lost 1 base to trimming and J lost 6 bases; unmatched junction nucleotides: 3. CDR3 sequence: CASSLDVAGDTQYF. CDR3 nucleotide sequence: TGTGCCAGCAGCTTAGACGTAGCGGGGGATACGCAGTATTTT.

This chain links TRBV5-1 with TRBJ2-5; D uncertain. The CDR3 spans 13 residues. Between the trimmed V and J ends, which lost 7 bases and 0 bases, there was a span of 10 bases. Germline lookup yields CDR1 SGHRS and CDR2 YFSETQ. The CDR3, as DNA: TGCGCCAGCGATCCGGGCAACCAAGAGACCCAGTACTTC. Its translation is CASDPGNQETQYF.

V and J are TRBV19 and TRBJ1-1, with a possible D match to TRBD1 (6 bases). Trimming pared 7 bases from V and 1 base from J, leaving 7 bases between. This CDR3 spans 12 amino acids. CDR1 and CDR2 (germline): LNHDA, SQIVND (reference sequence). CDR3 in amino acids: CASKQGNTEAFF. CDR3 nucleotides: TGTGCCAGTAAACAGGGGAACACTGAAGCTTTCTTT.

The rearrangement uses TRBV6-1 and TRBJ2-7; 10 bases are shared with TRBD2. Germline CDR1 MNHNS, CDR2 SASEGT. The CDR3 contains 17 residues. V shed 0 bases, J shed 4 bases, and the junction held 9 bases outside the gene matches. The CDR3 DNA reads as TGTGCCAGCAGTGAAGCTCGGACTAGCGGTTCCTTATACGAGCAGTACGTC. As protein: CASSEARTSGSLYEQYV.

The gene calls are TRBV11-2 and TRBJ1-1; the match to TRBD1 covers 7 bases. Losses at the gene ends were 2 bases for V and 1 base for J; bases not matched to a gene: 4. CDR1 and CDR2 from the germline V gene are SGHAT and FQNNGV. The CDR3 is made up of 15 amino acids. The CDR3 is CASSLRAGGNTEAFF. The CDR3 DNA reads as TGTGCCAGCAGCTTAAGGGCAGGGGGGAACACTGAAGCTTTCTTT.

The V call is TRBV4-1, the J call TRBJ2-2; 9 bases align to TRBD2. The CDR3 runs 17 residues. Germline values: CDR1 MGHRA, CDR2 YSYEKL. The V and J ends lost 4 bases and 8 bases, in that order; junction bases with no gene match: 14. The CDR3 protein is CASSLRGQRGASGELFF. The DNA for the CDR3 is TGCGCCAGCAGCCTCCGGGGCCAGCGGGGGGCCTCGGGGGAGCTGTTTTTT.

CDR3 in amino acids: CASSVAVGDRGRTEAFF. The CDR3 DNA sequence: TGTGCCAGCAGCGTAGCGGTCGGGGACAGGGGGCGCACTGAAGCTTTCTTT. The genes are TRBV9 and TRBJ1-1; the match to TRBD1 covers 12 bases. Trimming took 0 bases from V and 4 from J; bases not matched to a gene: 7. Germline V gene sequence: CDR1 SGDLS, CDR2 YYNGEE. There are 17 residues in the CDR3.

A few counts support this clone. The CDR3 nucleotides are TGTGCCAGCAGCGTTACAGGGACCGGGGAGCTGTTTTTT. Translated, it gives CASSVTGTGELFF. The V gene is TRBV9, the J gene TRBJ2-2; D might be TRBD1 (6 bases). The germline V gene encodes CDR1 SGDLS and CDR2 YYNGEE. This CDR3 comprises 13 residues. V lost 2 bases, J lost 5 bases, and 7 bases lay in between.

The gene calls are TRBV5-1 and TRBJ1-1, with D unresolved. Germline V lookup: CDR1 SGHRS, CDR2 YFSETQ. The ends were cut back, 2 bases at V and 2 bases at J, with 7 bases in the middle. The CDR3 is made up of 13 amino acids. CDR3 amino acids: CASSFSDNTEAFF. DNA of the CDR3: TGCGCCAGCAGCTTTTCAGATAACACTGAAGCTTTCTTT.

This chain connects TRBV14 to TRBJ1-2; D not resolved. The CDR3 is 13 amino acids. Germline CDR1 and CDR2: SGHDN and FVKESK. The V gene lost 1 base and the J gene lost 6 bases, with 9 bases spanning the gap. The CDR3 loop reads CASSQVGWNGYTF. In DNA, the CDR3 is TGTGCCAGCAGCCAAGTGGGATGGAATGGCTACACCTTC.

The chain joins TRBV28 to TRBJ2-3, with D hard to call. The V gene's germline CDR1 is MDHEN and CDR2 SYDVKM. Trimming cost V 3 bases and J 6 bases, with 10 bases left between them. The CDR3 sequence is 13 residues long. In DNA form, the CDR3 reads TGTGCCAGCAGTTTTGCCCGGGCGGATACGCAGTATTTT. This encodes CASSFARADTQYF.

This clone was recorded once. V usage is TRBV30 and J usage is TRBJ2-5; D uncertain. The CDR3 is made up of 11 amino acids. V was clipped by 3 bases and J by 4 bases, with 6 bases between them. The V gene's germline CDR1 is GTSNPN and CDR2 SVGIG (reference sequence). In nucleotides, the CDR3 is TGTGCCTGGAGGAGGTCAGAGACCCAGTACTTC. Its translation: CAWRRSETQYF.

J is TRBJ2-7 and V is TRBV5-1, with D possibly matching TRBD1 (6 bases). This CDR3 comprises 14 residues. Trimming cost V 4 bases and J 1 base, with 12 bases left between them. Germline V gene sequence: CDR1 SGHRS, CDR2 YFSETQ. This CDR3 is CASSQTGQSYEQYF. The CDR3 DNA reads as TGCGCCAGCAGCCAAACGGGACAATCCTACGAGCAGTACTTC.

As regards this clone: Germline is not matched at one junction end, which may reflect a read error. Other DNA sequences in this specimen translate into the identical CDR3. This chain links TRBV29-1 with TRBJ1-1; D gene uncertain. The germline gives CDR1 SQVTM, CDR2 ANQGSEA. The CDR3 length is 13 residues. The CDR3 loop reads CSVLPGGNVEAFF. In nucleotides, the CDR3 is TGTAGCGTTCTACCGGGTGGAAATGTGGAAGCTTTCTTT. Full variable domain (outside the CDR3, taken from reference TRBV29-1 and TRBJ1-1): SAVISQKPSRDICQRGTSLTIQCQVDSQVTMMFWYRQQPGQSLTLIATANQGSEATYESGFVIDKFPISRPNLTFSTLTVSNMSPEDSSIYLCSVLPGGNVEAFFGQGTRLTVV.

V gene TRBV5-1 combines with J gene TRBJ2-7; D possibly matches TRBD1 or TRBD2 (6 bases each). Germline lookup yields CDR1 SGHRS and CDR2 YFSETQ. This CDR3 region has 15 residues. With 3 bases removed from V and 3 bases from J, the gap between germline ends came to 16 bases. The CDR3 DNA reads TGCGCCAGCAGCTCCACGGGAGCAGGGGACTACGAGCAGTACGTC. Translation gives CASSSTGAGDYEQYV.

This rearrangement joins TRBV5-4 to TRBJ2-5; 10 bases fit TRBD2. Looked up from germline, CDR1 is SGHNT and CDR2 is YYREEE (reference sequence). With 4 bases clipped from V and 2 bases from J, the junction kept 5 bases outside the gene matches. CDR3 size: 15 residues. CDR3 region: CASSPQRGGQETQYF. As DNA, the CDR3 is TGTGCCAGCAGCCCCCAGCGGGGGGGACAAGAGACCCAGTACTTC.

The V and J genes are TRBV5-4 and TRBJ2-2; D perhaps matches TRBD1 (5 bases). Trimming left V 0 bases short and J 5 bases short, with 8 bases between. The CDR3 runs to 14 residues. CDR1 is SGHNT, CDR2 YYREEE, per germline (reference sequence). CDR3 amino acids: CASSLDPGTGELFF. DNA for the CDR3: TGTGCCAGCAGCTTGGACCCAGGGACCGGGGAGCTGTTTTTT.

The chain recombines TRBV7-9 with TRBJ1-5; D gene uncertain. The V end lost 1 base, the J end lost 2 bases, and 6 bases lay between the germline ends. This CDR3 region has 14 residues. CDR1 and CDR2 from the germline V gene are SEHNR and FQNEAQ (reference sequence). DNA of the CDR3: TGTGCCAGCAGCTTAGACAGCCGCAATCAGCCCCAGCATTTT. It is translated as CASSLDSRNQPQHF.